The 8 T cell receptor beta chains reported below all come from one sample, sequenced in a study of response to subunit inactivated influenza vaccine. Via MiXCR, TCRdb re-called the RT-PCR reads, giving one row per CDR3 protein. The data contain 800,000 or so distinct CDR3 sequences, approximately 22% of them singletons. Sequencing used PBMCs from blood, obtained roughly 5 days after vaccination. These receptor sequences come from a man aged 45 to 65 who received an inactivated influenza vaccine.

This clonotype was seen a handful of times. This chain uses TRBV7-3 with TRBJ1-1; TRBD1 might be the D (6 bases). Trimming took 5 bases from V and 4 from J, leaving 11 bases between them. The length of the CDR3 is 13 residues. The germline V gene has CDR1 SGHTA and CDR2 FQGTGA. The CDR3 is CASSPGQRTEAFF. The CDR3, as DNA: TGTGCCAGCAGCCCAGGACAGCGCACTGAAGCTTTCTTT.

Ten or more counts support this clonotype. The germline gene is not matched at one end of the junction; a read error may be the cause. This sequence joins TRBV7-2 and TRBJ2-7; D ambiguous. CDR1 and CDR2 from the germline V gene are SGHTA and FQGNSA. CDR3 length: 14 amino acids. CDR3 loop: CASSSRTGAYEQYF. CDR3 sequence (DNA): TGCGCCAGCAGCTCCCGAACTGGGGCCTACGAGCAGTACTTC.

The DNA of the CDR3 is TGCGCCAGCAGCTTGGATGGAGAGGGCGGAAAACTGTTTTTT. It yields the protein CASSLDGEGGKLFF. The chain employs TRBV5-1 and TRBJ1-4, with D unclear. Germline V gives CDR1 SGHRS, CDR2 YFSETQ. There are 14 residues in the CDR3. V was clipped by 0 bases and J by 10 bases, with 13 bases between them.

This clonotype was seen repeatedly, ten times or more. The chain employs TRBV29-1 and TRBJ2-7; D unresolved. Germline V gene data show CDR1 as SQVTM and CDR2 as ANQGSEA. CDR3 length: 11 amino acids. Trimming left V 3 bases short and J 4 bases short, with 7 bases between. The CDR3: CSVELGYEQYF. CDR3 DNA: TGCAGCGTTGAGTTGGGGTACGAGCAGTACTTC.

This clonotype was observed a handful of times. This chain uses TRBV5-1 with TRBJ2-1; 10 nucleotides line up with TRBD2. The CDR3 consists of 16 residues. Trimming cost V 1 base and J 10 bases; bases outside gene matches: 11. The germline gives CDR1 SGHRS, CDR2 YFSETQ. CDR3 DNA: TGCGCCAGCAGCTTGCGGCAGCGGGAGGGCCATTCCGAGCAGTTCTTC. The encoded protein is CASSLRQREGHSEQFF.

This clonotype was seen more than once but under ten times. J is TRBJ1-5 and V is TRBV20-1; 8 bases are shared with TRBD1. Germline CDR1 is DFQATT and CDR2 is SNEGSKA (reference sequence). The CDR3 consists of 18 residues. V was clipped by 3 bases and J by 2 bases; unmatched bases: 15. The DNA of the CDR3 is TGCAGTGCTAGTCTGGAGGACAGGGCGTTTAGAGGCAATCAGCCCCAGCATTTT. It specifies CSASLEDRAFRGNQPQHF.

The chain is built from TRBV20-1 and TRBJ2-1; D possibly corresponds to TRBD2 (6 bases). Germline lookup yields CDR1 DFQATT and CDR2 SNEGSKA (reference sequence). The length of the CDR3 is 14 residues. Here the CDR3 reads CFWREPPTYNEQFF. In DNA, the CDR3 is TGCTTCTGGCGGGAACCGCCAACGTACAATGAGCAGTTCTTC.

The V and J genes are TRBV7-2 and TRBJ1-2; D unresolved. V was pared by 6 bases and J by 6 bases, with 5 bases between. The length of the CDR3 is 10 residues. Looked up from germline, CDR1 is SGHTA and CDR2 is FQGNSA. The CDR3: CASRLHGYTF. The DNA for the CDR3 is TGTGCCAGCAGATTGCATGGCTACACCTTC.